A single sample is the source of the 23 T cell receptor beta chains below, sequenced in a study of blood T cell repertoires in COVID-19. Here immunoSEQ multiplex PCR was the method, and the copy in TCRdb shows in-frame clones only, minus some. The sample records fewer than 300,000 clones, 82% being singletons. Sequenced sample: peripheral blood. The receptors stem from a woman aged 18 to 35 with acute or convalescent COVID-19.

CDR3 region: CASSESGDRGLETQYF. In DNA form, the CDR3 reads TGCGCCAGCAGTGAGTCAGGGGACAGGGGGTTAGAGACCCAGTACTTC. This chain uses TRBV10-2 with TRBJ2-5, with 11 bases aligning to TRBD1. V was clipped by 0 bases and J by 4 bases; unmatched bases: 4. CDR1 and CDR2 (germline): WSHSY, SAAADI. This CDR3 is built from 16 residues.

This clone appeared once. One end of the junction does not line up with germline, which may come from a read error. This chain joins TRBV7-6 and TRBJ1-5; D unclear. Germline V gene sequence: CDR1 SGHVS, CDR2 FNYEAQ. The CDR3 is 11 amino acids. CDR3 sequence reads: CARRSDVGRDF. The CDR3 nucleotides are TGTGCCAGGAGGTCCGATGTGGGTAGAGATTTT.

This clone was found once. The rearrangement links TRBV18 to TRBJ2-1; 8 nucleotides line up with TRBD2. Germline loops: CDR1 KGHSH, CDR2 LQKENI. CDR3 length equals 16 residues. Germline trimming cut 5 bases from V and 6 bases from J; bases unmatched to any gene: 12. The CDR3 region is CASSSIPGTRVNEQFF. CDR3 DNA: TGTGCCAGCTCAAGCATACCCGGGACTAGAGTCAATGAGCAGTTCTTC.

The chain has TRBV5-1 and TRBJ2-2; 8 nucleotides align to TRBD2. V shed 5 bases and J 5 bases; nucleotides not matched to a gene: 11. Germline CDR1 SGHRS, CDR2 YFSETQ. The CDR3 runs to 16 residues. The CDR3 DNA sequence: TGCGCCAGCAGGAGGGCGGGAGGATTATGGACCGGGGAGCTGTTTTTT. Translated: CASRRAGGLWTGELFF. Supplemented by reference TRBV5-1 and TRBJ2-2, the full variable domain reads KAGVTQTPRYLIKTRGQQVTLSCSPISGHRSVSWYQQTPGQGLQFLFEYFSETQRNKGNFPGRFSGRQFSNSRSEMNVSTLELGDSALYLCASRRAGGLWTGELFFGEGSRLTVL.

There are a few counts of this clone. The chain carries TRBV7-9 and TRBJ1-1; perhaps TRBD1 as D (6 bases). This CDR3 has 13 amino acids. Germline CDR1 SEHNR, CDR2 FQNEAQ (reference sequence). The ends were cut back, 3 bases at V and 1 base at J, with 6 bases in the middle. CDR3 region: CASSFRGNTEAFF. The CDR3 nucleotides are TGTGCCAGCAGCTTCAGGGGGAACACTGAAGCTTTCTTT. The whole variable domain, filled in from reference TRBV7-9 and TRBJ1-1, reads DTGVSQNPRHKITKRGQNVTFRCDPISEHNRLYWYRQTLGQGPEFLTYFQNEAQLEKSRLLSDRFSAERPKGSFSTLEIQRTEQGDSAMYLCASSFRGNTEAFFGQGTRLTVV.

This chain connects TRBV9 to TRBJ2-1, with 10 bases lining up with TRBD1. CDR3 length equals 16 residues. The trim removed 0 bases at V and 8 bases at J, leaving 8 bases unmatched. Looked up from germline, CDR1 is SGDLS and CDR2 is YYNGEE. The CDR3 protein is CASSVAGTGEVDEQFF. CDR3 in DNA: TGTGCCAGCAGCGTAGCCGGGACAGGGGAAGTTGATGAGCAGTTCTTC.

The V gene is TRBV27, the J gene TRBJ1-1; no reliable D call. The CDR3 contains 14 residues. V was cut by 6 bases and J by 1 base, with 12 bases left in between. Germline CDR1 and CDR2: MNHEY and SMNVEV (reference sequence). The CDR3 loop reads CASSYRGTNTEAFF. CDR3 nucleotides: TGTGCCAGCAGCTATCGGGGTACGAACACTGAAGCTTTCTTT.

The sample holds one count of this clone. V and J are TRBV27 and TRBJ2-3; TRBD1 agrees at 9 bases. Germline CDR1 is MNHEY and CDR2 is SMNVEV (reference sequence). J was trimmed by 2 bases and V by 5 bases; bases with no gene match: 8. The CDR3 length is 16 residues. Written as DNA, the CDR3 is TGTGCCAGCAGTCCTCGGGACAGGGAATTCACAGATACGCAGTATTTT. Translated: CASSPRDREFTDTQYF.

CDR3 residues: CASSPHAMNTEAFF. In DNA, the CDR3 is TGTGCCAGCAGCCCTCACGCGATGAACACTGAAGCTTTCTTT. V usage is TRBV7-9 and J usage is TRBJ1-1, with D uncertain. V gave up 5 bases and J gave up 0 bases, with 10 bases separating them. Germline V gene lookup returns CDR1 SEHNR and CDR2 FQNEAQ (reference sequence). The CDR3 is 14 amino acids.

In this sample, this clone turned up a few times. The chain couples TRBV6-5 to TRBJ2-7, with 9 bases that match TRBD2. V was pared by 2 bases and J by 6 bases, with 2 bases of the junction left unmatched. The length of the CDR3 is 13 residues. Germline V gene sequence: CDR1 MNHEY, CDR2 SVGAGI. The CDR3 bases are TGTGCCAGCAGTTACCGACTAGCGGCCGAGCAGTACTTC. Protein sequence: CASSYRLAAEQYF.

The rearrangement links TRBV4-3 to TRBJ2-7; TRBD2 agrees at 13 bases. Germline loops: CDR1 LGHNA, CDR2 YSLEER. V gave up 4 bases and J gave up 3 bases; unmatched junction bases: 6. The CDR3 sequence is 16 residues long. The CDR3, as DNA: TGCGCCAGCAGCCTTGATCGACTAGCGGGGGGCTACGAGCAGTACTTC. It translates to CASSLDRLAGGYEQYF.

The DNA of the CDR3 is TGTGCCAGCTCACCAACGGGGGGCGAGCAGTACTTC. This sequence encodes CASSPTGGEQYF. This chain uses TRBV18 with TRBJ2-7; 7 nucleotides align to TRBD2. The germline CDR1 and CDR2 sequences are KGHSH and LQKENI. This CDR3 region has 12 residues. Losses at the gene ends were 2 bases for V and 6 bases for J; bases not matched to a gene: 1.

CDR3 sequence (DNA): TGTGCCAGTAGTCTTGGGACAGGGGTATCCGAGCAGTACTTC. This sequence encodes CASSLGTGVSEQYF. The rearrangement joins TRBV19 to TRBJ2-7; 10 bases are shared with TRBD1. This CDR3 comprises 14 residues. Trimming at V came to 5 bases and at J to 6 bases, leaving 7 bases not matched to a gene. The V gene's germline CDR1 is LNHDA and CDR2 SQIVND (reference sequence).

This clone occurred once. The chain combines TRBV18 with TRBJ2-7, with a tentative D call TRBD2 (6 bases). This CDR3 is built from 16 residues. CDR1 KGHSH and CDR2 LQKENI come from the germline V gene. Trimming took off 3 bases at V and 7 bases at J, with 22 bases between the two ends. CDR3 sequence: CASSPGQRAAVREQYF. The CDR3 DNA reads as TGTGCCAGCTCACCGGGGCAGCGGGCGGCCGTGAGAGAGCAGTACTTC.

The chain combines TRBV3-1 (or the pseudogene TRBV3-2) with TRBJ1-6, with no clear D. Trimming pared 2 bases from V and 6 bases from J, leaving 11 bases between. The germline CDR1 and CDR2 sequences are LGHDT and YNNKEL (reference sequence). This CDR3 has 15 amino acids. The CDR3 reads CASSQFSGRNSPLHF. The CDR3 DNA reads TGTGCCAGCAGCCAATTTAGTGGGCGTAATTCACCCCTCCACTTT.

The chain carries TRBV5-8 and TRBJ2-3; the D is unclear. The CDR3 has 14 residues. Germline lookup yields CDR1 SGHTS and CDR2 YDEGEE. The V end lost 0 bases, the J end lost 4 bases, and 9 bases lay between the germline ends. CDR3 nucleotide sequence: TGTGCCAGCAGCTTGGCTAGTCCCCCAGATACGCAGTATTTT. Encoded protein: CASSLASPPDTQYF.

This chain connects TRBV10-3 to TRBJ2-1; TRBD1 matches 7 bases. V dropped 2 bases and J dropped 4; count of bases not matched to a gene: 5. There are 15 residues in the CDR3. Germline V CDR1 and CDR2: ENHRY, SYGVKD. Here the CDR3 DNA reads TGTGCCATCAGTGAGCGGACAGGACTGTACAATGAGCAGTTCTTC. Protein sequence: CAISERTGLYNEQFF.

V usage is TRBV19 and J usage is TRBJ1-1; TRBD1 agrees at 8 bases. Germline V CDR1 and CDR2: LNHDA, SQIVND (reference sequence). This CDR3 region has 15 residues. V was pared by 8 bases and J by 5 bases, with 13 bases of the junction left unmatched. Here the CDR3 reads CASEGYGQGWTEAFF. As DNA, the CDR3 is TGTGCCAGTGAAGGGTACGGACAGGGCTGGACTGAAGCTTTCTTT.

This chain uses TRBV9 with TRBJ2-7, with a tentative D call TRBD2 (5 bases). Germline CDR1 SGDLS, CDR2 YYNGEE. The CDR3 runs to 12 residues. The germline V and J ends were trimmed by 3 bases and 7 bases, with 11 bases remaining between them. This CDR3 is CASSGTEGEQYF. The DNA for the CDR3 is TGTGCCAGCAGCGGGACCGAGGGTGAGCAGTACTTC.

J is TRBJ2-1 and V is TRBV24-1; 8 bases agree with TRBD2. CDR1 KGHDR and CDR2 SFDVKD come from the germline V gene. This CDR3 has 12 amino acids. V gave up 4 bases and J gave up 15 bases; unmatched junction bases: 7. The CDR3 DNA reads TGTGCCACCAGTGAGGAGCGGGAGAACCGGTTCTTC. Its translation is CATSEERENRFF.

The chain couples TRBV4-2 to TRBJ2-7; 7 bases line up with TRBD1. CDR3 size: 15 residues. V lost 3 bases to trimming and J lost 6 bases; unmatched junction nucleotides: 11. Germline assignment: CDR1 LGHNA and CDR2 YNFKEQ. The CDR3 DNA is TGTGCCAGCAGCCATTCTTTTACAGGGGTGGGCGAGCAGTACTTC. This gives the protein CASSHSFTGVGEQYF.

This clone has a handful of counts. The chain is built from TRBV5-4 and TRBJ1-1, with D unresolved. V gave up 1 base and J gave up 0 bases, with 7 bases separating them. Germline V gene lookup returns CDR1 SGHNT and CDR2 YYREEE (reference sequence). There are 14 residues in the CDR3. CDR3 DNA sequence: TGTGCCAGCAGCTTGTACACCTTGAACACTGAAGCTTTCTTT. Translated, it gives CASSLYTLNTEAFF.

This clone came up a few times. One end of the junction does not line up with germline, which may come from a read error. J is TRBJ2-1 and V is TRBV3-1 (or the pseudogene TRBV3-2); TRBD2 matches at 8 bases. Germline CDR1 reads LGHDT; CDR2 reads YNNKEL (reference sequence). This CDR3 region has 15 residues. The CDR3 DNA reads TGTGCCAGCAGCCCCCCGGGACTAGGATACAGTGAGCAGTTCTTC. Its protein is CASSPPGLGYSEQFF.